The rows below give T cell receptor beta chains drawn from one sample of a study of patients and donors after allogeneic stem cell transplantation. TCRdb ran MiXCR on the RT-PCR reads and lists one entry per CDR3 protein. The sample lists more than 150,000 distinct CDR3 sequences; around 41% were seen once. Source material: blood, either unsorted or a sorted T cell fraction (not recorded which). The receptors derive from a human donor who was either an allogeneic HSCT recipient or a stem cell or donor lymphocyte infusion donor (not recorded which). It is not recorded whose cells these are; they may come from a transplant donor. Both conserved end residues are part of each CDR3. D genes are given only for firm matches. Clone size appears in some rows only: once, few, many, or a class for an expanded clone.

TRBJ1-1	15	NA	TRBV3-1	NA	TGTGCCAGCAGCCTCCGAGAGAGAATGAACACTGAAGCTTTCTTT	CASSLRERMNTEAFF
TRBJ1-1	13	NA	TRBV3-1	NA	TGTGCCAGCAGCCAAGCAACCTACCCTGAAGCTTTCTTT	CASSQATYPEAFF
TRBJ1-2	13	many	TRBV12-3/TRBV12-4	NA	TGTGCCAGCAGCTTGTCGGGGGACTATGGCTACACCTTC	CASSLSGDYGYTF
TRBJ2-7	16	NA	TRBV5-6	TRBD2	TGTGCCAGCAGCTACGGAACGGGAGGCCTTTCCTACGAGCAGTACTTC	CASSYGTGGLSYEQYF
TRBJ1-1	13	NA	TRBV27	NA	TGTGCCAGCAGAAACAGGGAGGGCACTGAAGCTTTCTTT	CASRNREGTEAFF
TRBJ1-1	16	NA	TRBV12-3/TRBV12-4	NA	TGTGCCAGCAGTCCTAACCTTGACAGCGTCGGTACTGAAGCTTTCTTT	CASSPNLDSVGTEAFF
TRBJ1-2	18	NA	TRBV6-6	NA	TGTGCCAGCAGTTGGACTGAATTGAAAGCCCAGGGAGGCTATGGCTACACCTTC	CASSWTELKAQGGYGYTF
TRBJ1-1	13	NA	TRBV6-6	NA	TGTGCCAGCATTAAGGACTGGTACACTGAAGCTTTCTTT	CASIKDWYTEAFF
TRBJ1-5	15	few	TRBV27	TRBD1	TGTGCCAGCAGTGAACAGGGGGCTAACAATCAGCCCCAGCATTTT	CASSEQGANNQPQHF
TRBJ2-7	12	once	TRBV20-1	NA	TGCAGTCCCTGGGACAAGGCCTACGAGCAGTACTTC	CSPWDKAYEQYF
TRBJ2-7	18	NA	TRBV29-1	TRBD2	TGCAGCGTTGAAGCCCAGACTAGCGGGAGGACCGAAATCTACGAGCAGTACTTC	CSVEAQTSGRTEIYEQYF
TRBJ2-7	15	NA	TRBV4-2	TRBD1	TGTGCCAGCAGCGTCCCGGGACAGGCACTACTCGAGCAGTACTTC	CASSVPGQALLEQYF
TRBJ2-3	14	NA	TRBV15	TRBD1	TGTGCCACCAGCAGACGGACAGGGCCAGATACGCAGTATTTT	CATSRRTGPDTQYF
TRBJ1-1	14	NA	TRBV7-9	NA	TGTGCCAGCAGCTCTCTTGTGTCGGGCACTGAAGCTTTCTTT	CASSSLVSGTEAFF
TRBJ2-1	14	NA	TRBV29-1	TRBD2	TGCAGCGTCGAGCAGAGGCTAGCGGTTAATGAGCAGTTCTTC	CSVEQRLAVNEQFF
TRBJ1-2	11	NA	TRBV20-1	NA	TGCAGTGCTAGGAACTCGGGCGGCTACACCTTC	CSARNSGGYTF
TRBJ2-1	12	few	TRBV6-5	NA	TGTGCCAGCAGTTCATTATACAATGAGCAGTTCTTC	CASSSLYNEQFF
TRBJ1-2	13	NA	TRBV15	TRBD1	TGTGCCACCAGTCCGACAGGGGAATATGGCTACACCTTC	CATSPTGEYGYTF
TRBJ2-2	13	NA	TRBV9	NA	TGTGCCAGCAGCGTAACCAACACCGGGGAGCTGTTTTTT	CASSVTNTGELFF
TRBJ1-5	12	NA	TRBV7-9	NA	TGTGCCAGCAGCTTAGGGCATCAGCCCCAGCATTTT	CASSLGHQPQHF
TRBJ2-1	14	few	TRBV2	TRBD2	TGTGCCAGCGAACTAGCGGGAGACCACAATGAGCAGTTCTTC	CASELAGDHNEQFF
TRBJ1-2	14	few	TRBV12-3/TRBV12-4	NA	TGTGCCAGCAGTTTAGAGGGCCCTAACTATGGCTACACCTTC	CASSLEGPNYGYTF
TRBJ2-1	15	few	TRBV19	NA	TGTGCCAGTACCTATAGCGGAGCCCTCTACAATGAGCAGTTCTTC	CASTYSGALYNEQFF
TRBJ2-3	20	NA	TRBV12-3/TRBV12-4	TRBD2	TGTGCCAGCAGTTTTTTGGGACTAGCGGGCCAGGCGAGGGGGACAGATACGCAGTATTTT	CASSFLGLAGQARGTDTQYF
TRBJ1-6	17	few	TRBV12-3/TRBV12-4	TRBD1	TGTGCCAGCAGTTTAGGAGCCACAGGGACAGATAATTCACCCCTCCACTTT	CASSLGATGTDNSPLHF
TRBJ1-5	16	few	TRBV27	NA	TGTGCCAGCAGTTTGGTGTTGTGGGGAAGCCCAGGGCCCCAGCATTTT	CASSLVLWGSPGPQHF
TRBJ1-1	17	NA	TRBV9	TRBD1	TGTGCCAGCAGCGTAGAGGCCTTGACAGGGAAGAAAACTGAAGCTTTCTTT	CASSVEALTGKKTEAFF
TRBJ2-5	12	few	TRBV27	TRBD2	TGTGCCAGCGGGAGGGCGGGGGAGACCCAGTACTTC	CASGRAGETQYF
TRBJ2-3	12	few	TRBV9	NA	TGTGCCAGCAGTGATAGAGAAGATACGCAGTATTTT	CASSDREDTQYF
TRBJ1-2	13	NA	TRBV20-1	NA	TGCAGTGCTAGAGGGGCTGATGTGTATGGCTACACCTTC	CSARGADVYGYTF
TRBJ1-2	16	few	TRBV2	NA	TGTGCCAGCAGTCTTGAGGAGCCAGGCTCTAACTATGGCTACACCTTC	CASSLEEPGSNYGYTF
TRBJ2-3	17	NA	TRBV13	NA	TGTGCCAGCAGCCCCCCGTATGAGGGACGGTCCACAGATACGCAGTATTTT	CASSPPYEGRSTDTQYF
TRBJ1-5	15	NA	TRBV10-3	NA	TGTGCCATCAGTGAGTTTGGGTACAGCAATCAGCCCCAGCATTTT	CAISEFGYSNQPQHF
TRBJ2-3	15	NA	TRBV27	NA	TGTGCCAGCAGTTTTTCTAACCCTAGCACAGATACGCAGTATTTT	CASSFSNPSTDTQYF
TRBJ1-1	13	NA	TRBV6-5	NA	TGTGCCAGCAGTTACTGGTCTGGGGGTGAAGCTTTCTTT	CASSYWSGGEAFF
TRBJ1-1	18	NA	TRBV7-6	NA	TGTGCCAGCAGCTTAGTAGCCTGTGGGGGGTGGAGGAACACTGAAGCTTTCTTT	CASSLVACGGWRNTEAFF
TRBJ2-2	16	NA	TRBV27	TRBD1	TGTGCCAGCACTCCAATGGACAGGGCGGCCACCGGGGAGCTGTTTTTT	CASTPMDRAATGELFF
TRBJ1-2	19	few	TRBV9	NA	TGTGCCAGCAGCGTAGAATTTCGGGGGCCCCTACAATTACGGGATGGCTACACCTTC	CASSVEFRGPLQLRDGYTF
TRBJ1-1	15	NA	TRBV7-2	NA	TGTGCCAGCAGCTTAGGACCAGGTTTGAACACTGAAGCTTTCTTT	CASSLGPGLNTEAFF
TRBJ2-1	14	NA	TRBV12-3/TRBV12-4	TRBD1	TGTGCCAGCAGTCAACGGACAGGCTACAATGAGCAGTTCTTC	CASSQRTGYNEQFF
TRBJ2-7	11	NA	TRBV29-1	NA	TGCAGCGCATTTGAAGTGTACGAGCAGTACTTC	CSAFEVYEQYF
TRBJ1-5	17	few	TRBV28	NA	TGTGCCAGCAGTTTCGGGCCGACAGCTTATAGCAATCAGCCCCAGCATTTT	CASSFGPTAYSNQPQHF
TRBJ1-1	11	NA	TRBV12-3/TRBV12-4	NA	TGTGCCAGCAGTTTAGTGGGCGAAGCTTTCTTT	CASSLVGEAFF
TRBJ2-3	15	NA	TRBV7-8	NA	TGTGCCAGCAGCCCTCGGAGGATTCCCACAGAAACGCAGTATTTT	CASSPRRIPTETQYF
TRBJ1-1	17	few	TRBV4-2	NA	TGTGCCAGCAGCCAAGGCTCTAGAACAGGGCTGAACACTGAAGCTTTCTTT	CASSQGSRTGLNTEAFF
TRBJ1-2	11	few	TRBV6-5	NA	TGTGCCAGCAGGCAGGACGGTGGCTACACCTTC	CASRQDGGYTF
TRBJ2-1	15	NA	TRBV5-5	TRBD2	TGTGCCAGCAGCCTACGACTAGCTCCCATGAATGAGCAGTTCTTC	CASSLRLAPMNEQFF
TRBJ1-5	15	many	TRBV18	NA	TGTGCCAGCTCACTACCGGGGGCAGGGGATCAGCCCCAGCATTTT	CASSLPGAGDQPQHF
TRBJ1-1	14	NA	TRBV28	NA	TGTGCCAGCAGTTTATCGCGGGACAAACTGGGGGCTTTCTTT	CASSLSRDKLGAFF
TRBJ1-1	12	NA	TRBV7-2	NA	TGTGCCAGCACCGCGACCGGGGCTGAAGCTTTCTTT	CASTATGAEAFF